This section outlines one T cell receptor (beta chain) sequence together with its context. In its sample, this clonotype was seen many times. The clone's antigen remains unknown. Per-base quality was not reported, and no clone a single base away is much larger than it. The CDR1 and CDR2 encoded by the germline V gene (reference sequence) are DFQATT and SNEGSKA. A distance of 13 bases separates the germline ends of V and J, which lose 1 base and 7 bases respectively. From the cysteine up to the phenylalanine, the CDR3 has a length of 14 residues. The retained sequence is limited to the CDR3, 42 bases, with the frame set at the first base. Sequencing was carried out with an Illumina HiSeq 2000. Multiplex PCR amplification was used to generate the TCR beta chain libraries. The amplified TCR beta chain products were analyzed by high-throughput sequencing. TCRdb reanalyzed the raw reads on its own, using fastp at Q25 for trimming and MiXCR for clone calling, and kept in-frame beta chains. Duplicate CDR3 protein sequences are folded into a single record with the most common DNA and genes. The sample contains 66,000 or so distinct CDR3 sequences, roughly 44% of them found a single time. Jointly, the top ten make up about 8% of the sample.

This sample was taken from a study of breast tumors, draining lymph nodes, adjacent tissues (TCRdb year 2016). Study-level background: The study compared TCR beta repertoires across tumor, adjacent nontumor tissue and axillary lymph nodes from breast cancer patients. The study aimed to assess the relationships and possible T-cell exchange between tumor, surrounding tissue and draining lymph node repertoires in human breast cancer. General conclusions and limits of the study: The conclusion that tumor T cells originate in lymph nodes was presented as consistent with a hypothesis rather than as directly demonstrated. A scenario in which most tumor T cells derive from the lymph node and then expand within tumor tissue was judged to be consistent with the data. Tumor and nontumor tissue repertoires were significantly more similar in luminal-like than in basal-like breast cancer. T-cell repertoire diversity in tumors was found to be lower than in lymph nodes but higher than in nontumor tissue, and preferential V and J gene usage was observed.

This TCR was sampled from a female donor with breast cancer. Some clones in this sample may be carry-over from other donors' samples. Sequences were obtained from breast tumor tissue. The rearrangement combines TRBV20-1 with TRBJ1-4, with the D gene uncertain. CDR3 region: CSARARGLIEKLFF. The nucleotides are TGCAGTGCTAGAGCACGAGGGCTTATTGAAAAACTGTTTTTT.